What follows are 3 T cell receptor beta chains derived from one specimen sequenced in a study of OX40 agonist ivuxolimab in advanced cancers. The method was immunoSEQ multiplex PCR; TCRdb's version includes in-frame clones alone and lacks a portion of them. Of roughly 59,000 clones listed, about four fifths are singletons. Source: CD4+ or CD8+ T cells sorted from blood, taken in a trial of the OX40 agonist ivuxolimab. The receptor set was obtained from an adult with an advanced solid tumor such as melanoma, head and neck, liver or kidney cancer.

This rearrangement joins TRBV7-2 to TRBJ1-1; D not resolved. The CDR3 sequence is 14 residues long. Germline assignment: CDR1 SGHTA and CDR2 FQGNSA. Trimming stripped 3 bases from V and 1 base from J, with 9 bases between. The CDR3 region is CASSFPVWNTEAFF. The CDR3 nucleotides are TGTGCCAGCAGCTTCCCCGTCTGGAACACTGAAGCTTTCTTT.

This chain connects TRBV19 to TRBJ2-3; TRBD1 aligns across 7 bases. The V and J ends lost 10 bases and 8 bases, in that order; junction bases with no gene match: 6. Germline V CDR1 and CDR2: LNHDA, SQIVND (reference sequence). The CDR3 is 11 residues long. CDR3: CATLQGSTQYF. In DNA form, the CDR3 reads TGTGCCACTCTACAGGGGAGTACGCAGTATTTT.

The rearrangement uses TRBV6-1 and TRBJ2-3, with a possible D match to TRBD2 (5 bases). V lost 6 bases and J lost 6, with 7 bases in between. The CDR3 extends over 11 amino acids. From germline, CDR1 is MNHNS and CDR2 SASEGT. CDR3 amino acids: CASRLGDTQYF. DNA for the CDR3: TGTGCCAGCAGACTAGGCGATACGCAGTATTTT.